This record looks at one T cell receptor beta chain sequence and its context. The record originates from a study of blood T cell repertoires in COVID-19. The CDR3 spans 15 residues. Germline loops: CDR1 SGHTA, CDR2 FQGNSA. The junction had 6 bases not matched to a gene; V was cut back by 3 bases and J by 5 bases. As processed by the authors: Amplification from reference gene primers served as the basis for estimated nucleated cell counts. Here immunoSEQ multiplex PCR was the method, and the copy in TCRdb shows in-frame clones only, minus some. The DNA was the basis for D and trimming; V, J and clone size are from that table. The table shows about 210,000 clones, with around 81% occurring only once.

The chain couples TRBV7-2 to TRBJ1-1; TRBD1 agrees at 10 bases. Sequenced sample: peripheral blood. The sequence came from a woman aged 70-85 years with acute or convalescent COVID-19. The chain's CDR3 is CASSFFRDRGTEAFF. The DNA for the CDR3 is TGTGCCAGCAGCTTCTTCCGGGACAGGGGTACTGAAGCTTTCTTT.